This T cell receptor (beta chain) was obtained from a study of blood T cell repertoires in COVID-19. Background on the study: Specimens from acute and convalescent COVID-19 originated in the United States, Italy and Spain.

This clone was recorded only once. Using immunoSEQ multiplex PCR, the repertoire was profiled, and TCRdb retains in-frame clones only, with some absent. The sample includes about 98,000 clones, 84% of them seen just once. The sample was peripheral blood. This clonotype was obtained from a human donor in a cohort sampled during active COVID-19.

As DNA, the CDR3 is TGTGCCAGCAGCCAAGATATTCAGGGATTTAACTATGGCTACACCTTC. Encoded protein: CASSQDIQGFNYGYTF. The chain carries TRBV4-2 and TRBJ1-2; D is possibly TRBD1 (5 bases). V lost 0 bases to trimming and J lost 1 base, with 12 bases between them. The germline V gene has CDR1 LGHNA and CDR2 YNFKEQ. The CDR3 extends over 16 amino acids.